These 5 T cell receptor beta chains originate from one sample sequenced in a study of response to subunit inactivated influenza vaccine. TCRdb ran MiXCR on the RT-PCR reads and lists one entry per CDR3 protein. Of 650,000 to 800,000 distinct CDR3 sequences listed, approximately 13% were seen once; the top ten hold 5.5% to 7%. Sample: PBMCs from blood, taken about 14 days before vaccination. The receptors come from a man between 45 and 60 years old who received an inactivated influenza vaccine.

This clonotype was recorded at least ten times. The chain carries TRBV6-5 and TRBJ1-1, with 10 bases fitting TRBD1. The junction had 6 bases not matched to a gene; V was cut back by 1 base and J by 1 base. Germline V gene sequence: CDR1 MNHEY, CDR2 SVGAGI. The CDR3 extends over 17 amino acids. The CDR3 DNA reads as TGTGCCAGCAGTTACTTTTTGGGACAGGGGAGGAACACTGAAGCTTTCTTT. Translation gives CASSYFLGQGRNTEAFF.

This clonotype was found a few times. The rearrangement joins TRBV5-5 to TRBJ2-1; tentatively, D is TRBD1 (5 bases). The V end was cut by 6 bases, the J end by 0 bases, with 10 bases between. This CDR3 comprises 14 residues. Germline CDR1 and CDR2: SGHKS and YYEKEE (reference sequence). The CDR3 spells CASILDSSYNEQFF. CDR3 DNA sequence: TGTGCCAGCATACTTGACAGCTCCTACAATGAGCAGTTCTTC.

This chain joins TRBV20-1 and TRBJ2-2, with D perhaps matching TRBD2 (6 bases). V lost 1 base to trimming and J lost 5 bases, with 8 bases between them. The CDR3 runs to 13 residues. The V gene's germline CDR1 is DFQATT and CDR2 SNEGSKA (reference sequence). The CDR3 DNA sequence: TGCAGTGCTAGAGCCGGGACTACCGGGGAGCTGTTTTTT. It is translated as CSARAGTTGELFF.

This clonotype showed up just a few times. This chain connects TRBV6-1 to TRBJ2-3, with 14 bases lining up with TRBD2. Germline-derived CDR1 and CDR2 are MNHNS and SASEGT. The CDR3 is made up of 16 amino acids. J lost 3 bases, V lost 5 bases, and 4 bases had no gene match. CDR3 sequence (DNA): TGTGCCAGCAGTCTGGGACTAGCGGGAGAAACAGATACGCAGTATTTT. Amino acids: CASSLGLAGETDTQYF.

This clonotype was detected only a few times. V and J are TRBV6-1 and TRBJ2-5, with a possible D match to TRBD2 (6 bases). The CDR3 consists of 15 residues. V lost 6 bases, J lost 2 bases, and 16 bases lay in between. Germline-derived CDR1 and CDR2 are MNHNS and SASEGT. The CDR3 nucleotides are TGTGCCAGCAGGCCCTCCGGGACTTCACAAGAGACCCAGTACTTC. Amino acid sequence: CASRPSGTSQETQYF.